Below are 2 T cell receptor beta chains sequenced from a single sample in a study of cytomegalovirus exposure and HLA in healthy donors. Researchers ran the PCR with 60 Vbeta and 13 Jbeta primers. Data came from immunoSEQ multiplex PCR; TCRdb stores just in-frame clones and leaves some out. The sample is made up of more than 40,000 clones, and the top ten hold about a sixth of it. Sequenced input: PBMCs. These receptors were collected from a male donor in good health and CMV-seronegative.

The V call is TRBV4-1, the J call TRBJ1-5; a weak D match, TRBD1 (5 bases). Per germline, CDR1 MGHRA and CDR2 YSYEKL. Deletions cut 0 bases from V and 0 bases from J, with 12 bases between. The CDR3 loop spans 17 amino acids. CDR3 coding DNA: TGCGCCAGCAGCCAAGAGTGGGGCGGCAATAGCAATCAGCCCCAGCATTTT. This translates into CASSQEWGGNSNQPQHF.

This chain connects TRBV2 to TRBJ2-7, with 8 bases fitting TRBD1. CDR3 size: 17 residues. Germline V lookup: CDR1 SNHLY, CDR2 FYNNEI. V was clipped by 6 bases and J by 5 bases; unmatched bases: 18. The CDR3 nucleotides read TGTGCCAGCAGACCTCCTTCGGACAGGGACTTCTTCGACGAGCAGTACTTC. It yields the protein CASRPPSDRDFFDEQYF.